The rows below give T cell receptor beta chains drawn from one sample of a study of blood T cell repertoires in COVID-19. Assay used: immunoSEQ multiplex PCR; TCRdb lists only in-frame clones, some missing. The repertoire has roughly 250,000 clones, about 80% of them found once; the top ten carry 15% to 19%. The source material was peripheral blood. The receptors derive from a person aged 70 to 85 with COVID-19, enrolled during active disease. Both conserved end residues are part of each CDR3. The D gene is left open where the match is weak. The listing skips clone size in some rows; elsewhere it reads once, few, many or a size class.

>-|TRBJ2-5|-|TRBV5-1
CASSLAGANPTETQYF
TGCGCCAGCAGCTTGGCTGGGGCTAACCCGACCGAGACCCAGTACTTC
>TRBD1|TRBJ2-3|-|TRBV30
CAWSKGQTDTQYF
TGTGCCTGGAGTAAGGGACAGACAGATACGCAGTATTTT
>-|TRBJ2-3|once|TRBV15
CATSRVARTQYF
TGTGCCACCAGCAGAGTGGCCCGAACGCAGTATTTT
>TRBD1|TRBJ1-4|-|TRBV25-1
CASSEFNRGDEKLFF
TGTGCCAGCAGTGAATTCAACAGGGGTGACGAAAAACTGTTTTTT
>-|TRBJ1-5|-|TRBV5-4
CASSLAGSNQPQHF
TGTGCCAGCAGCTTGGCAGGTAGCAATCAGCCCCAGCATTTT
>-|TRBJ2-3|-|TRBV19
CASSRHSLTDTQYF
TGTGCCAGTAGCCGACATTCTCTCACAGATACGCAGTATTTT
>-|TRBJ1-3|few|TRBV5-1
CASSSTASGNTIYF
TGCGCCAGCAGCTCAACAGCCTCTGGAAACACCATATATTTT
>TRBD1|TRBJ1-6|once|TRBV10-3
CAMRQGENSPLHF
TGTGCCATGCGACAGGGGGAAAATTCACCCCTCCACTTT
>-|TRBJ2-1|-|TRBV15
CATSLAVVYNEQFF
TGTGCCACCAGCTTAGCGGTAGTATACAATGAGCAGTTCTTC
>TRBD1|TRBJ1-5|-|TRBV28
CASRYRDRGESQPQHF
TGTGCCAGCAGATACAGGGACAGGGGAGAGAGTCAGCCCCAGCATTTT
>TRBD1|TRBJ1-5|-|TRBV5-8
CASRQTGNQPQHF
TGTGCCAGCAGACAGACAGGGAATCAGCCCCAGCATTTT
>TRBD2|TRBJ2-1|-|TRBV14
CASSLLRGYSGRTREQFF
TGTGCCAGCAGCCTCCTGAGGGGGTATAGCGGGAGAACGCGTGAGCAGTTCTTC
>-|TRBJ1-1|-|TRBV4-1
CASSQVYVSMNTEAFF
TGCGCCAGCAGCCAAGTTTATGTGAGTATGAACACTGAAGCTTTCTTT
>-|TRBJ1-4|-|TRBV2
CASTFGGLNEKLFF
TGTGCCAGCACTTTCGGGGGGTTAAATGAAAAACTGTTTTTT
>TRBD1|TRBJ2-7|few|TRBV28
CASSKPQGVSYEQYF
TGTGCCAGCAGTAAGCCCCAGGGGGTGTCCTACGAGCAGTACTTC
>-|TRBJ2-5|-|TRBV19
CASSIRGETQYF
TGTGCCAGTAGTATCCGAGGGGAGACCCAGTACTTC
>TRBD1|TRBJ1-6|-|TRBV6-5
CASKGTGHSPLHF
TGTGCTTCCAAAGGGACAGGGCATTCACCCCTCCACTTT
>TRBD1|TRBJ1-3|-|TRBV2
CASSEHPGQGSLNTIYF
TGTGCCAGCAGTGAGCACCCGGGACAGGGGTCGTTGAACACCATATATTTT
>TRBD1|TRBJ1-1|few|TRBV12-3/TRBV12-4
CASAWGQGNGAFF
TGTGCCAGCGCGTGGGGACAGGGAAATGGAGCTTTCTTT
>-|TRBJ1-5|-|TRBV6-1
CASSEVPVGATNQPQHF
TGTGCCAGCAGTGAAGTGCCGGTAGGGGCGACTAATCAGCCCCAGCATTTT
>-|TRBJ2-2|-|TRBV5-1
CASSFSGPGPGELFF
TGCGCCAGCAGCTTTAGCGGTCCGGGCCCCGGGGAGCTGTTTTTT
>-|TRBJ2-6|-|TRBV5-1
CASTLDSSLPGANVLTF
TGCGCCAGCACATTGGACAGTAGTCTTCCTGGGGCCAACGTCCTGACTTTC
>TRBD2|TRBJ2-7|-|TRBV11-2
CASSFGWTSGGNYEQYF
TGTGCCAGCAGCTTTGGATGGACTAGCGGGGGGAACTACGAGCAGTACTTC
>-|TRBJ2-7|-|TRBV7-6
CASSQGGPGSSYEQYF
TGTGCCAGCAGCCAGGGGGGCCCGGGGAGCTCCTACGAGCAGTACTTC
>TRBD1|TRBJ1-2|few|TRBV18
CASSPQGDYGYTF
TGTGCCAGCTCACCGCAGGGGGACTATGGCTACACCTTC
>-|TRBJ2-1|-|TRBV28
CASSPGVTYNEQFF
TGCGCCAGCAGCCCCGGTGTAACCTACAATGAGCAGTTCTTC
>-|TRBJ1-3|-|TRBV7-2
CASSLNTGGGNTIYF
TGTGCCAGCAGCTTAAACACCGGGGGTGGAAACACCATATATTTT
>TRBD1|TRBJ1-6|-|TRBV10-3
CAISGTDDYSPLHF
TGTGCCATCAGCGGGACAGACGATTATTCACCCCTCCACTTT
>TRBD1|TRBJ2-7|once|TRBV18
CASSPEQGAYEQYF
TGTGCCAGCTCACCAGAACAGGGGGCCTACGAGCAGTACTTC
>-|TRBJ1-1|-|TRBV2
CASKEAIRTEAFF
TGTGCCAGCAAGGAGGCAATTCGGACTGAAGCTTTCTTT
>-|TRBJ2-7|few|TRBV6-5
CASSLNPVLNYEQYF
TGTGCCAGCAGTCTAAACCCGGTCCTGAACTACGAGCAGTACTTC
>TRBD1|TRBJ2-7|-|TRBV6-2/TRBV6-3
CASSYTQGPYEQYF
TGTGCCAGCAGTTATACACAGGGGCCCTACGAGCAGTACTTC
>TRBD2|TRBJ2-7|-|TRBV10-3
CAIRGAGLNEQYF
TGTGCCATCAGGGGAGCGGGACTAAACGAGCAGTACTTC
>TRBD2|TRBJ2-1|once|TRBV6-5
CASSLGLGAYNEQFF
TGTGCCAGCAGCCTGGGACTAGGAGCCTACAATGAGCAGTTCTTC
>TRBD1|TRBJ1-2|-|TRBV12-3/TRBV12-4
CASSFRDRGGYTF
TGTGCCAGCAGTTTCCGGGACAGGGGAGGCTACACCTTC
>TRBD1|TRBJ1-1|-|TRBV28
CAATGTGSTEAFF
TGTGCCGCAACCGGGACAGGGTCCACTGAAGCTTTCTTT
>-|TRBJ2-1|-|TRBV15
CATSRRNEQFF
TGTGCCACCAGCAGACGGAATGAGCAGTTCTTC
>-|TRBJ1-2|once|TRBV6-5
CASSLGQNYGYTF
TGTGCCAGCAGCCTAGGACAGAACTATGGCTACACCTTC
>-|TRBJ1-2|-|TRBV27
CASSFLQGPPIGYTF
TGTGCCAGCAGTTTTCTACAGGGACCACCTATCGGCTACACCTTC
>TRBD2|TRBJ2-3|-|TRBV7-2
CASSPSGLGDTDTQYF
TGTGCCAGCAGCCCTAGCGGACTAGGTGACACAGATACGCAGTATTTT
>-|TRBJ1-1|-|TRBV9
CASSPQPLPDIEAFF
TGTGCCAGCAGCCCCCAACCCCTCCCGGACATTGAAGCTTTCTTT
>TRBD1|TRBJ2-2|-|TRBV4-3
CASSSDRANTGELFF
TGCGCCAGCAGCTCCGACAGGGCGAACACCGGGGAGCTGTTTTTT
>-|TRBJ2-5|once|TRBV7-9
CASSSPFRQIQQETQYF
TGTGCCAGCAGCTCCCCCTTCCGACAGATCCAACAAGAGACCCAGTACTTC
>-|TRBJ2-7|-|TRBV2
CASSVLAGPYEQYF
TGTGCCAGCAGTGTCTTGGCAGGGCCCTACGAGCAGTACTTC
>TRBD1|TRBJ1-5|few|TRBV2
CASRARGPNQPQHF
TGTGCCAGCAGGGCCAGGGGGCCCAATCAGCCCCAGCATTTT
>TRBD1|TRBJ1-1|-|TRBV30
CAWRGKGALTEAFF
TGTGCCTGGAGGGGGAAGGGGGCGCTAACTGAAGCTTTCTTT
>TRBD1|TRBJ1-2|-|TRBV28
CASSTTPGQTYGYTF
TGTGCCAGCAGCACGACCCCGGGACAGACCTATGGCTACACCTTC
>-|TRBJ2-5|-|TRBV9
CASSVEASLETQYF
TGTGCCAGCAGCGTAGAGGCTAGCCTGGAGACCCAGTACTTC
>-|TRBJ1-2|-|TRBV2
CASSGDSVYGYTF
TGTGCCAGCAGCGGTGACAGTGTATATGGCTACACCTTC
>-|TRBJ1-6|-|TRBV28
CASSFGDNYNSPLHF
TGTGCCAGCAGTTTTGGCGACAACTATAATTCACCCCTCCACTTT
>TRBD1|TRBJ2-5|many|TRBV19
CASSIGGQGAAETQYF
TGTGCCAGTAGTATAGGTGGGCAGGGGGCTGCAGAGACCCAGTACTTC
>TRBD2|TRBJ2-4|-|TRBV6-2/TRBV6-3
CASSLGSGGAATKNIQYF
TGTGCCAGCAGTTTGGGCAGCGGGGGGGCCGCGACCAAAAACATTCAGTACTTC
>-|TRBJ2-2|many|TRBV10-1
CASPLEGNTGELFF
TGCGCCAGCCCGCTTGAGGGGAACACCGGGGAGCTGTTTTTT
>TRBD1|TRBJ2-7|-|TRBV15
CATSNRDRGYEQYF
TGTGCCACCAGCAACCGGGACAGGGGCTACGAGCAGTACTTC
>-|TRBJ2-5|-|TRBV29-1
CSVESPRQETQYF
TGCAGCGTTGAATCCCCCAGGCAAGAGACCCAGTACTTC